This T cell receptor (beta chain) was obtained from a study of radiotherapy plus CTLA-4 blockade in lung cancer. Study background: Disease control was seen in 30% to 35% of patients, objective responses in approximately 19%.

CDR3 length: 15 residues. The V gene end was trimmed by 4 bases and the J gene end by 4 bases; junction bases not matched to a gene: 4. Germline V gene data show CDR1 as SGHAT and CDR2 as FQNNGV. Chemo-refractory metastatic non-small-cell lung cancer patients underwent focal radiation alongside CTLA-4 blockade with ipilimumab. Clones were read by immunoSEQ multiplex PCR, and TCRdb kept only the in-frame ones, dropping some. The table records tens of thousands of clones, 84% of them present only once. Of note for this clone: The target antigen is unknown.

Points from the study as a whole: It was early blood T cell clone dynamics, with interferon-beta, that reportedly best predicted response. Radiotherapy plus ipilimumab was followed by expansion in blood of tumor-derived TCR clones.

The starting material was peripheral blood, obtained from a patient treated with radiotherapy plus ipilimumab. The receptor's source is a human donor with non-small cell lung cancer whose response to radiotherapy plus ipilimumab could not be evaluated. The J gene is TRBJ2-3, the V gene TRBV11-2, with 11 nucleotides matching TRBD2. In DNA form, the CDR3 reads TGTGCCAGCAGCTCTCTAGCGGGAGGACCAGATACGCAGTATTTT. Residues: CASSSLAGGPDTQYF.